The next 27 T cell receptor beta chains were all read from a single sample in a study of OX40 agonist ivuxolimab in advanced cancers. Profiling relied on immunoSEQ multiplex PCR, and the TCRdb table lists in-frame clones only, not all of them. The table lists about 79,000 clones, approximately 85% of them singletons. Here the sequenced sample was CD4+ or CD8+ T cells sorted from blood, taken in a trial of the OX40 agonist ivuxolimab. The receptors derive from an adult with an advanced solid tumor such as melanoma, head and neck, liver or kidney cancer.

The chain employs TRBV4-1 and TRBJ2-1; unclear D gene. Germline values: CDR1 MGHRA, CDR2 YSYEKL. Trimming took off 4 bases at V and 10 bases at J, with 11 bases between the two ends. The CDR3 consists of 12 residues. The CDR3 DNA is TGCGCCAGCAGCCGGTCGGGCGCCGAGCAGTTCTTC. It codes for CASSRSGAEQFF.

The chain couples TRBV7-2 to TRBJ2-2; possible D gene TRBD2, 5 bases. CDR1 is SGHTA and CDR2 is FQGNSA in the germline V gene. This CDR3 contains 13 residues. The V gene lost 4 bases and the J gene lost 4 bases, with 7 bases spanning the gap. The CDR3 reads CASSYRGTGELFF. CDR3 bases: TGTGCCAGCAGCTACCGGGGCACCGGGGAGCTGTTTTTT.

The V gene is TRBV15, the J gene TRBJ2-5; a possible D gene is TRBD1 (6 bases). The closer fit of TRBJ2-7 to the DNA end suggests the J call may be wrong. The CDR3 has 14 amino acids. In germline, CDR1 is LNHNV, CDR2 YYDKDF (reference sequence). CDR3 region: CATSRAGDSYEQYF. CDR3 coding DNA: TGTGCCACCAGCAGGGCAGGGGATTCCTACGAGCAGTACTTC.

This rearrangement joins TRBV7-3 to TRBJ2-7; 8 nucleotides agree with TRBD1. V trimming: 5 bases; J trimming: 2 bases; junction bases outside the gene matches: 5. The CDR3 covers 14 residues. CDR1 is SGHTA, CDR2 FQGTGA, per germline. CDR3 residues: CASSNTRGPYEQYF. CDR3 in DNA: TGTGCCAGCAGCAATACCAGGGGGCCCTACGAGCAGTACTTC.

The gene calls are TRBV28 and TRBJ2-7; D ambiguous. Germline CDR1 is MDHEN and CDR2 is SYDVKM. This CDR3 is 13 amino acids long. V gave up 10 bases and J gave up 1 base, with 14 bases separating them. CDR3 DNA sequence: TGTGCCACCGCACGATGGGGATCCTACGAGCAGTACTTC. It translates to CATARWGSYEQYF.

The rearrangement uses TRBV7-3 and TRBJ2-2, with 7 bases lining up with TRBD1. Germline V gene data show CDR1 as SGHTA and CDR2 as FQGTGA. CDR3 size: 17 residues. With 2 bases clipped from V and 5 bases from J, the junction kept 11 bases outside the gene matches. The CDR3 protein is CASSLSFDRARTGELFF. The CDR3 nucleotides are TGTGCCAGCAGCTTATCTTTCGACAGGGCGAGGACCGGGGAGCTGTTTTTT. The full variable domain, with the rest looked up from reference TRBV7-3 and TRBJ2-2, is GAGVSQTPSNKVTEKGKYVELRCDPISGHTALYWYRQSLGQGPEFLIYFQGTGAADDSGLPNDRFFAVRPEGSVSTLKIQRTERGDSAVYLCASSLSFDRARTGELFFGEGSRLTVL.

This chain links TRBV7-2 with TRBJ2-3; either TRBD1 or TRBD2 may fit D (5 bases each). Trimming took off 1 base at V and 5 bases at J, with 10 bases between the two ends. Germline V gene lookup returns CDR1 SGHTA and CDR2 FQGNSA. This CDR3 region has 14 residues. CDR3 DNA sequence: TGTGCCAGCAGCTTAGGGTTTGGGGGAGATACGCAGTATTTT. It encodes CASSLGFGGDTQYF.

This clone appeared once. The gene calls are TRBV30 and TRBJ2-5; no definite D call. Trimming removed 1 base from V and 2 bases from J, with 8 bases in between. The CDR3 consists of 13 residues. Germline CDR1 GTSNPN, CDR2 SVGIG (reference sequence). The CDR3 DNA reads as TGTGCCTGGAGTGGGGTGCAACAAGAGACCCAGTACTTC. Protein: CAWSGVQQETQYF.

This rearrangement joins TRBV30 to TRBJ1-5; TRBD1 is a possible D gene (6 bases). V was shortened by 4 bases and J by 5 bases, with 15 bases between the two germline ends. CDR1 GTSNPN and CDR2 SVGIG come from the germline V gene (reference sequence). The CDR3 has 14 amino acids. The CDR3 DNA sequence: TGTGCCTGGAAGGCCAGGGGAGGCGATCAGCCCCAGCATTTT. Translated: CAWKARGGDQPQHF.

The CDR3 reads CASSLAHRGQETQYF. Written as DNA, the CDR3 is TGTGCCAGCAGCTTAGCGCACAGGGGCCAAGAGACCCAGTACTTC. The J gene is TRBJ2-5, the V gene TRBV11-3; 7 nucleotides agree with TRBD1. Looked up from germline, CDR1 is SGHNT and CDR2 is YENEEA. This CDR3 has 15 residues. The V and J ends lost 1 base and 1 base, in that order; junction bases with no gene match: 3.

The genes are TRBV4-2 and TRBJ2-3, with D perhaps given as TRBD1 or TRBD2 (5 bases each). The CDR3 length is 14 residues. The germline V and J ends were trimmed by 6 bases and 0 bases, with 10 bases remaining between them. CDR1 and CDR2 (germline): LGHNA, YNFKEQ. The CDR3 nucleotides are TGTGCCAGCAGAGACAGCGGAAGCACAGATACGCAGTATTTT. Translated: CASRDSGSTDTQYF.

This chain links TRBV30 with TRBJ2-1; 8 bases map to TRBD1. The V gene's germline CDR1 is GTSNPN and CDR2 SVGIG (reference sequence). Unmatched junction bases numbered 6, after V lost 1 base and J lost 4 bases. The CDR3 length is 15 residues. In nucleotides, the CDR3 is TGTGCCTGGAGTGGTCGACAGGGGCTATACAATGAGCAGTTCTTC. The encoded protein is CAWSGRQGLYNEQFF.

The chain couples TRBV30 to TRBJ2-5, with D tentatively TRBD1 (5 bases). Trimming took 0 bases from V and 2 from J, leaving 13 bases between them. This CDR3 comprises 15 residues. Germline V gene lookup returns CDR1 GTSNPN and CDR2 SVGIG (reference sequence). CDR3 nucleotides: TGTGCCTGGAGTGTAGTCTTCAGGGAACAAGAGACCCAGTACTTC. It encodes CAWSVVFREQETQYF. The whole variable domain, filled in from reference TRBV30 and TRBJ2-5, reads SQTIHQWPATLVQPVGSPLSLECTVEGTSNPNLYWYRQAAGRGLQLLFYSVGIGQISSEVPQNLSASRPQDRQFILSSKKLLLSDSGFYLCAWSVVFREQETQYFGPGTRLLVL.

This chain links TRBV27 with TRBJ2-1; maybe TRBD1 (6 bases). Trimming cost V 7 bases and J 9 bases, with 19 bases left between them. This CDR3 spans 14 amino acids. The germline V gene encodes CDR1 MNHEY and CDR2 SMNVEV (reference sequence). The chain's CDR3 is CASTLGTGYGEQFF. The CDR3 bases are TGTGCCAGCACCCTAGGCACAGGGTACGGTGAGCAGTTCTTC.

The genes are TRBV9 and TRBJ2-1; either TRBD1 or TRBD2 may supply D (5 bases each). Germline-derived CDR1 and CDR2 are SGDLS and YYNGEE. V shed 4 bases and J shed 9 bases, with 17 bases lying between them. CDR3 length equals 14 residues. The CDR3 protein is CASSTQIPGTEQFF. DNA for the CDR3: TGTGCCAGCAGCACACAGATTCCCGGGACTGAGCAGTTCTTC.

The chain carries TRBV21-1 and TRBJ2-7; TRBD2 is the table's D call, not checked against the DNA. TRBV21-1 represents a pseudogene. The CDR3 consists of 14 residues. The DNA of the CDR3 is TGTGCCAGCAGCAAAAGAGGGTTTTCCCACGAGCAGTACTTC. This gives the protein CASSKRGFSHEQYF.

V gene TRBV5-4 combines with J gene TRBJ2-5, with TRBD1 as a possible D gene (6 bases). In germline, CDR1 is SGHNT, CDR2 YYREEE (reference sequence). V was clipped by 1 base and J by 2 bases, with 9 bases between them. This CDR3 is 14 amino acids long. The chain's CDR3 is CASSLPGEQETQYF. Written as DNA, the CDR3 is TGTGCCAGCAGCTTGCCAGGGGAGCAAGAGACCCAGTACTTC.

The chain recombines TRBV7-9 with TRBJ2-5; no reliable D call. This CDR3 comprises 15 residues. The V gene's germline CDR1 is SEHNR and CDR2 FQNEAQ (reference sequence). V gave up 1 base and J gave up 2 bases, with 11 bases separating them. As DNA, the CDR3 is TGTGCCAGCAGCTTAGAAGGCCTGGGACAAGAGACCCAGTACTTC. Encoded protein: CASSLEGLGQETQYF.

This clone was recorded a few times. This chain joins TRBV19 and TRBJ1-1; D is undetermined. The V gene lost 9 bases and the J gene lost 7 bases, with 12 bases spanning the gap. The germline CDR1 and CDR2 sequences are LNHDA and SQIVND (reference sequence). The CDR3 totals 11 residues. DNA for the CDR3: TGTGCCAGCAAAAAGAGGGATGAAGCTTTCTTT. Translated, it gives CASKKRDEAFF.

The chain recombines TRBV7-9 with TRBJ1-2; the D gene is possibly TRBD1 (6 bases). CDR1 SEHNR and CDR2 FQNEAQ come from the germline V gene (reference sequence). The germline V and J ends were trimmed by 0 bases and 8 bases, with 10 bases remaining between them. The CDR3 loop spans 13 amino acids. The CDR3 coding sequence is TGTGCCAGCAGCTTAGCCCGGGGGCAGGGCTACACCTTC. This translates into CASSLARGQGYTF. Variable domain in full (rest from reference TRBV7-9 and TRBJ1-2): DTGVSQNPRHKITKRGQNVTFRCDPISEHNRLYWYRQTLGQGPEFLTYFQNEAQLEKSRLLSDRFSAERPKGSFSTLEIQRTEQGDSAMYLCASSLARGQGYTFGSGTRLTVV.

This clone has only a few counts. The chain couples TRBV7-8 to TRBJ1-1; D uncertain. CDR1 SGHVS and CDR2 FQNEAQ come from the germline V gene. V lost 1 base and J lost 7, with 10 bases in between. The CDR3 totals 13 residues. In DNA, the CDR3 is TGTGCCAGCAGCTTAGGGCTGGCACGTGAAGCTTTCTTT. Translated: CASSLGLAREAFF.

CDR3 nucleotide sequence: TGCGCCAGCAGCCAAGTAGGACTGCTAAATGAGCAGTTCTTC. Its translation is CASSQVGLLNEQFF. This rearrangement joins TRBV4-1 to TRBJ2-1, with D maybe TRBD2 (5 bases). The V end was cut by 1 base, the J end by 7 bases, with 11 bases between. CDR1 and CDR2 (germline): MGHRA, YSYEKL. The CDR3 is made up of 14 amino acids.

The chain recombines TRBV5-1 with TRBJ2-1, with TRBD2 identical over 11 bases. J lost 11 bases, V lost 7 bases, and 14 bases had no gene match. CDR3 length: 15 amino acids. Germline CDR1 and CDR2: SGHRS and YFSETQ. As DNA, the CDR3 is TGCGCCAGCGGCTATACTAGCGGGAGCCGATTGAAGCAGTTCTTC. This sequence encodes CASGYTSGSRLKQFF.

The chain has TRBV9 and TRBJ2-1, with 7 bases identical to TRBD2. J was trimmed by 8 bases and V by 4 bases; bases with no gene match: 3. CDR3 length: 12 residues. From germline, CDR1 is SGDLS and CDR2 YYNGEE. The CDR3 region is CASSTSVDEQFF. The CDR3 DNA is TGTGCCAGCAGCACTAGCGTGGATGAGCAGTTCTTC.

The genes are TRBV18 and TRBJ1-1, with 8 bases matching TRBD1. With V trimmed by 2 bases and J by 5 bases, 4 bases remained unmatched. The CDR3 loop spans 14 amino acids. Germline lookup yields CDR1 KGHSH and CDR2 LQKENI. CDR3 sequence (DNA): TGTGCCAGCTCACCAGGACAGGGAGGAACTGAAGCTTTCTTT. It translates to CASSPGQGGTEAFF.

The CDR3 here is CASSPPTSGISYEQYF. CDR3 in DNA: TGCGCCAGCAGCCCGCCGACTAGCGGGATCAGCTACGAGCAGTACTTC. V is TRBV4-1 and J is TRBJ2-7; 11 bases fit TRBD2. This CDR3 contains 16 residues. From germline, CDR1 is MGHRA and CDR2 YSYEKL. Trimming at V came to 4 bases and at J to 3 bases, leaving 8 bases not matched to a gene.

The chain combines TRBV11-2 with TRBJ1-1; D is unclear. The CDR3 runs to 13 residues. The V gene's germline CDR1 is SGHAT and CDR2 FQNNGV. Trimming stripped 5 bases from V and 10 bases from J, with 17 bases between. The CDR3 sequence: CASSPSLGTGAFF. In DNA, the CDR3 is TGTGCCAGCAGCCCATCATTGGGCACGGGAGCTTTCTTT.